Listed here is a single TCR beta chain. Its matching antigen is unknown. This sample is part of a study of monozygotic twins with inflammatory bowel disease. This CDR3 is built from 14 residues. Germline CDR1 reads SGHRS; CDR2 reads YFSETQ. Study-wide results and limits: IBD-affected twins scored below their healthy co-twins in TCRbeta diversity (inverse Simpson).

From its re-call of the 5' RACE reads, TCRdb lists each CDR3 protein once, without DNA. This specimen shows a few hundred thousand distinct CDR3 sequences; the ten leading clones hold 1.5% to 2%. The J gene is TRBJ1-6, the V gene TRBV5-1; TCRdb designates TRBD1, a call that cannot be tested without DNA. The sample consisted of blood. The TCR sequence derives from a human donor with ulcerative colitis or Crohn's disease, or a healthy co-twin of an affected twin (not recorded which). This CDR3 reads CASSLRPEQGALHF.